A single sample is the source of the 32 T cell receptor beta chains below, sequenced in a study of cytomegalovirus exposure and HLA in healthy donors. Primers for the PCR totalled 60 Vbeta and 13 Jbeta. The table came from immunoSEQ multiplex PCR; TCRdb's copy has only in-frame clones and leaves some out. The profile shows about 200,000 clones, more than 65% of them singletons. The sequenced sample consisted of PBMCs. Source of these receptors: a woman in her 30s in good health and CMV-seronegative.

J is TRBJ1-6 and V is TRBV30, with 7 positions matching TRBD1. Germline V gives CDR1 GTSNPN, CDR2 SVGIG (reference sequence). J lost 5 bases, V lost 4 bases, and 5 bases had no gene match. The CDR3 runs to 14 residues. CDR3 residues: CAWNRGSDNSPLHF. The CDR3 region has the DNA TGTGCCTGGAACAGGGGTTCCGATAATTCACCCCTCCACTTT.

This clone was picked up a small number of times. This chain joins TRBV6-1 and TRBJ1-6, with 7 bases that match TRBD1. The germline gives CDR1 MNHNS, CDR2 SASEGT. This CDR3 spans 13 amino acids. V was pared by 10 bases and J by 11 bases, with 11 bases of the junction left unmatched. CDR3 sequence reads: CAISAGGRTPLHF. CDR3 nucleotide sequence: TGTGCCATCTCGGCAGGGGGACGGACACCCCTCCACTTT.

The J gene is TRBJ2-2, the V gene TRBV7-8; 13 bases match TRBD2. Germline values: CDR1 SGHVS, CDR2 FQNEAQ. The CDR3 is 17 amino acids. J gave up 4 bases and V 5 bases, and 7 bases lay outside the gene matches. The chain's CDR3 is CASSLRTSGSVTGELFF. The CDR3 DNA sequence: TGTGCCAGCAGCCTGAGGACTAGCGGGAGCGTCACCGGGGAGCTGTTTTTT. The complete variable domain, with remaining parts taken from reference TRBV7-8 and TRBJ2-2, reads GAGVSQSPRYKVAKRGQDVALRCDPISGHVSLFWYQQALGQGPEFLTYFQNEAQLDKSGLPSDRFFAERPEGSVSTLKIQRTQQEDSAVYLCASSLRTSGSVTGELFFGEGSRLTVL.

The rearrangement uses TRBV10-3 and TRBJ2-7; 7 nucleotides agree with TRBD2. The CDR3 is 15 residues long. Germline V gene data show CDR1 as ENHRY and CDR2 as SYGVKD. Germline trimming cut 2 bases from V and 1 base from J; bases unmatched to any gene: 5. Written as DNA, the CDR3 is TGTGCCATCAGTGAGGGGGGGGAAACATCCTACGAGCAGTACTTC. This encodes CAISEGGETSYEQYF.

The chain employs TRBV4-1 and TRBJ1-5; no clear D gene. This CDR3 has 16 amino acids. Trimming took off 1 base at V and 1 base at J, with 11 bases between the two ends. Germline values: CDR1 MGHRA, CDR2 YSYEKL. DNA of the CDR3: TGCGCCAGCAGCCAAGGGCGGCCGTTGAGCAATCAGCCCCAGCATTTT. Translated: CASSQGRPLSNQPQHF.

Concerning this clone: At one end, the junction sequence differs from germline, possibly due to a read error. The chain recombines TRBV7-9 with TRBJ2-5; 9 nucleotides agree with TRBD2. Germline assignment: CDR1 SEHNR and CDR2 FQNEAQ (reference sequence). The CDR3 is 16 amino acids. The CDR3 nucleotides read TGTTCCAGCAGCTTAGCCCAGCGGGGGGCGGGGGAGACCCAGTACTTC. It yields the protein CSSSLAQRGAGETQYF.

As concerns this clone: The junction shows a germline mismatch at one end, possibly a read error. The chain combines TRBV7-9 with TRBJ1-2; TRBD1 agrees at 10 bases. Germline V gene lookup returns CDR1 SEHNR and CDR2 FQNEAQ (reference sequence). The CDR3 runs 14 residues. CDR3 region: CSSSLGQGNYGYTF. The CDR3 region has the DNA TGTTCCAGCAGCTTGGGACAGGGGAACTATGGCTACACCTTC.

This rearrangement joins TRBV5-6 to TRBJ2-7, with D hard to call. This CDR3 is 15 amino acids long. Germline assignment: CDR1 SGHDT and CDR2 YYEEEE. With 0 bases removed from V and 3 bases from J, the gap between germline ends came to 13 bases. The DNA for the CDR3 is TGTGCCAGCAGCTTGGTTGCGGCTCCTTACTACGAGCAGTACTTC. Amino acid sequence: CASSLVAAPYYEQYF.

This clone was seen only once. J is TRBJ2-3 and V is TRBV4-2, with 10 positions matching TRBD2. Germline trimming cut 2 bases from V and 5 bases from J; bases unmatched to any gene: 10. Germline loops: CDR1 LGHNA, CDR2 YNFKEQ. This CDR3 comprises 17 residues. CDR3 nucleotides: TGTGCCAGCAGCCAATGGGCAGCGGGGGGGCAGGGAGATACGCAGTATTTT. Its protein product is CASSQWAAGGQGDTQYF.

The chain uses TRBV29-1 and TRBJ2-4; TRBD1 aligns across 9 bases. The CDR3 is made up of 15 amino acids. V lost 4 bases and J lost 1; bases outside the gene matches: 5. The germline V gene encodes CDR1 SQVTM and CDR2 ANQGSEA. Here the CDR3 DNA reads TGCAGCGTTGGAGACAGGGGGTCGGCCAAAAACATTCAGTACTTC. Translation gives CSVGDRGSAKNIQYF. Combining the CDR3 with reference TRBV29-1 and TRBJ2-4 gives the whole variable domain SAVISQKPSRDICQRGTSLTIQCQVDSQVTMMFWYRQQPGQSLTLIATANQGSEATYESGFVIDKFPISRPNLTFSTLTVSNMSPEDSSIYLCSVGDRGSAKNIQYFGAGTRLSVL.

V usage is TRBV5-6 and J usage is TRBJ2-3, with D tentatively TRBD2 (5 bases). Germline V gives CDR1 SGHDT, CDR2 YYEEEE. The CDR3 covers 17 residues. V was clipped by 6 bases and J by 0 bases, with 20 bases between them. The CDR3 protein is CASMHLSRAASTDTQYF. The CDR3 DNA is TGTGCCAGCATGCACCTCTCGAGAGCGGCTAGCACAGATACGCAGTATTTT.

The genes are TRBV29-1 and TRBJ2-5, with TRBD1 identical over 10 bases. The DNA end lines up better with TRBJ2-7; the J call may be wrong. This CDR3 is built from 14 residues. Germline V gene sequence: CDR1 SQVTM, CDR2 ANQGSEA. DNA of the CDR3: TGCAGCGTAGCCGGGACAGGGGACTCCTACGAGCAGTACTTC. Translated, it gives CSVAGTGDSYEQYF.

This chain uses TRBV6-5 with TRBJ1-1, with TRBD1 as a possible D gene (5 bases). The length of the CDR3 is 13 residues. V was shortened by 8 bases and J by 5 bases, with 15 bases between the two germline ends. In germline, CDR1 is MNHEY, CDR2 SVGAGI. CDR3 amino acids: CASGAGWGTEAFF. Written as DNA, the CDR3 is TGTGCCAGCGGTGCAGGGTGGGGTACTGAAGCTTTCTTT.

This chain uses TRBV5-6 with TRBJ2-3, with a tentative D call TRBD2 (6 bases). This CDR3 is 18 amino acids long. The V end was cut by 1 base, the J end by 1 base, with 19 bases between. CDR1 is SGHDT, CDR2 YYEEEE, per germline. CDR3 in amino acids: CASSLPRRDLRGTDTQYF. Here the CDR3 DNA reads TGTGCCAGCAGCTTGCCAAGGCGGGACCTGCGGGGCACAGATACGCAGTATTTT.

V usage is TRBV7-9 and J usage is TRBJ2-3; 12 bases match TRBD1. The CDR3 sequence is 15 residues long. J was trimmed by 5 bases and V by 4 bases; bases with no gene match: 4. CDR1 is SEHNR and CDR2 is FQNEAQ in the germline V gene (reference sequence). The CDR3 here is CASSSGQGAVDTQYF. The CDR3 DNA follows: TGTGCCAGCAGCTCGGGACAGGGGGCCGTAGATACGCAGTATTTT.

J is TRBJ2-5 and V is TRBV2, with D possibly TRBD1 on 5 matching bases. Germline V gives CDR1 SNHLY, CDR2 FYNNEI. This CDR3 is built from 12 residues. V gave up 8 bases and J gave up 7 bases, with 14 bases separating them. The CDR3 reads CASLRQSGTQYF. The CDR3, as DNA: TGTGCCAGCTTAAGACAGTCTGGGACCCAGTACTTC.

The V call is TRBV6-5, the J call TRBJ2-2, with D possibly TRBD2 on 5 matching bases. The CDR3 consists of 16 residues. Per germline, CDR1 MNHEY and CDR2 SVGAGI. The V and J ends lost 0 bases and 2 bases respectively, with 10 bases between them. CDR3: CASSYSIRGNTGELFF. The DNA for the CDR3 is TGTGCCAGCAGTTACTCGATTCGGGGTAACACCGGGGAGCTGTTTTTT.

The chain is built from TRBV7-9 and TRBJ2-2, with D hard to call. With 3 bases removed from V and 1 base from J, the gap between germline ends came to 9 bases. CDR1 SEHNR and CDR2 FQNEAQ come from the germline V gene (reference sequence). There are 15 residues in the CDR3. In DNA, the CDR3 is TGTGCCAGCAGCTTGTATCTAGAGAACACCGGGGAGCTGTTTTTT. As protein: CASSLYLENTGELFF.

This rearrangement joins TRBV7-9 to TRBJ2-1, with D hard to call. Per germline, CDR1 SEHNR and CDR2 FQNEAQ (reference sequence). V gave up 1 base and J gave up 1 base, with 8 bases separating them. The CDR3 covers 15 residues. The CDR3 sequence: CASSLGAFSYNEQFF. DNA for the CDR3: TGTGCCAGCAGCTTAGGGGCTTTTTCCTACAATGAGCAGTTCTTC.

This rearrangement joins TRBV4-1 to TRBJ2-2; D might be TRBD2 (7 bases). This CDR3 is 21 amino acids long. Germline V lookup: CDR1 MGHRA, CDR2 YSYEKL. Trimming shortened V by 1 base and J by 1 base, and 25 bases separated the two germline ends. The CDR3 bases are TGCGCCAGCAGCCAAGGTGCTGGTGTCGGGGGGCTAGGGAAGAACACCGGGGAGCTGTTTTTT. Its translation: CASSQGAGVGGLGKNTGELFF.

V and J are TRBV11-3 and TRBJ2-1, with D perhaps matching TRBD2 (6 bases). CDR3 length: 15 amino acids. Trimming took off 8 bases at V and 6 bases at J, with 20 bases between the two ends. CDR1 and CDR2 (germline): SGHNT, YENEEA. The chain's CDR3 is CASGRGASAFNEQFF. The CDR3, as DNA: TGTGCCAGCGGACGGGGTGCTAGCGCTTTCAATGAGCAGTTCTTC.

Details on this clone: The sample has other DNA sequences that encode this CDR3 too. This rearrangement joins TRBV7-2 to TRBJ2-7, with D possibly TRBD2 on 6 matching bases. V shed 3 bases and J shed 0 bases, with 9 bases lying between them. The CDR3 loop spans 14 amino acids. In germline, CDR1 is SGHTA, CDR2 FQGNSA. CDR3 loop: CASSFLANSYEQYF. DNA of the CDR3: TGTGCCAGCAGCTTTCTAGCGAACTCCTACGAGCAGTACTTC.

The chain carries TRBV5-6 and TRBJ2-5; tentative D call: TRBD1 (6 bases). The J call is uncertain, as TRBJ2-7 better fits the DNA end. Per germline, CDR1 SGHDT and CDR2 YYEEEE. The CDR3 is made up of 15 amino acids. CDR3: CASREWPGAPYEQYF. In DNA form, the CDR3 reads TGTGCCAGCAGGGAATGGCCAGGGGCCCCCTACGAGCAGTACTTC.

This sequence joins TRBV7-2 and TRBJ1-3; 8 nucleotides match TRBD1. CDR3 length equals 15 residues. Per germline, CDR1 SGHTA and CDR2 FQGNSA. V lost 5 bases to trimming and J lost 2 bases; unmatched junction nucleotides: 5. Here the CDR3 DNA reads TGTGCCAGCAGCGTCCTGACAGGGGCTGGAAACACCATATATTTT. Residues: CASSVLTGAGNTIYF.

The chain recombines TRBV27 with TRBJ1-2; 7 nucleotides agree with TRBD1. The CDR3 spans 16 residues. CDR1 is MNHEY and CDR2 is SMNVEV in the germline V gene (reference sequence). V lost 6 bases, J lost 0 bases, and 10 bases stayed unmatched. The CDR3 DNA sequence: TGTGCCAGCAGCTATACCCCCGGGACAGCTAACTATGGCTACACCTTC. Its protein product is CASSYTPGTANYGYTF.

The V gene is TRBV5-1, the J gene TRBJ1-4, with D unclear. This CDR3 is 16 amino acids long. From germline, CDR1 is SGHRS and CDR2 YFSETQ. The V gene lost 2 bases and the J gene lost 0 bases, with 11 bases spanning the gap. The DNA of the CDR3 is TGCGCCAGCAGCTTACGAGGATTTGCAACTAATGAAAAACTGTTTTTT. This codes for CASSLRGFATNEKLFF.

The chain employs TRBV29-1 and TRBJ2-2; 12 bases match TRBD1. With 3 bases clipped from V and 1 base from J, the junction kept 9 bases outside the gene matches. The CDR3 is made up of 18 amino acids. CDR1 is SQVTM, CDR2 ANQGSEA, per germline. The DNA for the CDR3 is TGCAGCGTTGATGGGACAGGGGGCCGGGGAAAGAACACCGGGGAGCTGTTTTTT. Translating it yields CSVDGTGGRGKNTGELFF.

There are a few counts of this clone. V and J are TRBV5-1 and TRBJ2-3; D perhaps matches TRBD2 (5 bases). V dropped 0 bases and J dropped 6 bases, with 11 bases sitting between them. Per the germline V gene, CDR1 is SGHRS and CDR2 is YFSETQ. This CDR3 is built from 14 residues. The CDR3 is CASSLAGNRDTQYF. The DNA for the CDR3 is TGCGCCAGCAGCTTGGCCGGGAATCGGGATACGCAGTATTTT.

V is TRBV5-6 and J is TRBJ1-2, with D perhaps matching TRBD1 (6 bases). The length of the CDR3 is 14 residues. Between the trimmed V and J ends, which lost 3 bases and 5 bases, there was a span of 14 bases. Germline V gives CDR1 SGHDT, CDR2 YYEEEE. Here the CDR3 DNA reads TGTGCCAGCAGCTCACGGACAGCGAGGTATGGCTACACCTTC. Amino acids: CASSSRTARYGYTF.

The chain recombines TRBV4-1 with TRBJ1-2, with TRBD1 as a possible D gene (6 bases). This CDR3 contains 18 residues. The V and J ends lost 0 bases and 4 bases respectively, with 21 bases between them. In germline, CDR1 is MGHRA, CDR2 YSYEKL. CDR3 nucleotides: TGCGCCAGCAGCCAAGATGGTGGACGGACAGCCAAGTCCTATGGCTACACCTTC. As protein: CASSQDGGRTAKSYGYTF.

This clone has a single count. V and J are TRBV7-9 and TRBJ1-2, with a weak D call TRBD1 (6 bases). CDR1 is SEHNR and CDR2 is FQNEAQ in the germline V gene (reference sequence). This CDR3 contains 14 residues. V lost 1 base to trimming and J lost 3 bases, with 9 bases between them. The DNA for the CDR3 is TGTGCCAGCAGCTTAGTGGCAGGGGACTATGGCTACACCTTC. Its translation is CASSLVAGDYGYTF. Using reference TRBV7-9 and TRBJ1-2 for the parts outside the CDR3, the full variable domain is DTGVSQNPRHKITKRGQNVTFRCDPISEHNRLYWYRQTLGQGPEFLTYFQNEAQLEKSRLLSDRFSAERPKGSFSTLEIQRTEQGDSAMYLCASSLVAGDYGYTFGSGTRLTVV.

V usage is TRBV7-3 and J usage is TRBJ1-2; weak D call: TRBD1 (5 bases). Trimming took 5 bases from V and 6 from J, leaving 19 bases between them. The CDR3 runs 15 residues. Germline V gene sequence: CDR1 SGHTA, CDR2 FQGTGA. The CDR3 DNA follows: TGTGCCAGCAGCCCAAAGGGGCGCACCGACCATGGCTACACCTTC. Amino acids: CASSPKGRTDHGYTF.